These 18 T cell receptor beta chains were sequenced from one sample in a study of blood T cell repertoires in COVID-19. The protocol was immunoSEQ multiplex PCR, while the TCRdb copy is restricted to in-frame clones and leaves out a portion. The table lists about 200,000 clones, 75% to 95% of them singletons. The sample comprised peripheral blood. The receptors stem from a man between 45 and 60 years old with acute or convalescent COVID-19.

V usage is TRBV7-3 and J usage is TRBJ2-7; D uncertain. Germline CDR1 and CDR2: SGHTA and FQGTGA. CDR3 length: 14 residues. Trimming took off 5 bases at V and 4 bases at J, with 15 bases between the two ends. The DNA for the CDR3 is TGTGCCAGCAGCCTCAAACCTGGGCCATACGAGCAGTACTTC. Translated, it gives CASSLKPGPYEQYF.

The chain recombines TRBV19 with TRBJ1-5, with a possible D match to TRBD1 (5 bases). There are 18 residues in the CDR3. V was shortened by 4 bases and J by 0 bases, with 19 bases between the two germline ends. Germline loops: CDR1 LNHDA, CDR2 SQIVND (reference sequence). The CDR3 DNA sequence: TGTGCCAGTAGTAAGACCCCAGGGCCATATTATAGCAATCAGCCCCAGCATTTT. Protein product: CASSKTPGPYYSNQPQHF.

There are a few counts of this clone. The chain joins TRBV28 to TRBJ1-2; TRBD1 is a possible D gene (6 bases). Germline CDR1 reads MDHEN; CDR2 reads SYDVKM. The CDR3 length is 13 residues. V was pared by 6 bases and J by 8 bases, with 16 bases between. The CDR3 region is CASRETGSYGYTF. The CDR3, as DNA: TGTGCCAGCAGGGAGACAGGTTCGTACGGCTACACCTTC.

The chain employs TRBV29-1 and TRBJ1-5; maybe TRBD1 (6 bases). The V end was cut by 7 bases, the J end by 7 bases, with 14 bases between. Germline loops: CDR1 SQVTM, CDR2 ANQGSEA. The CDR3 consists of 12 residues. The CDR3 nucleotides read TGCAGCGCCCGAGCAGGGGACCAGCCCCAGCATTTT. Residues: CSARAGDQPQHF. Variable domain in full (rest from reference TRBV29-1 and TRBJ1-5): SAVISQKPSRDICQRGTSLTIQCQVDSQVTMMFWYRQQPGQSLTLIATANQGSEATYESGFVIDKFPISRPNLTFSTLTVSNMSPEDSSIYLCSARAGDQPQHFGDGTRLSIL.

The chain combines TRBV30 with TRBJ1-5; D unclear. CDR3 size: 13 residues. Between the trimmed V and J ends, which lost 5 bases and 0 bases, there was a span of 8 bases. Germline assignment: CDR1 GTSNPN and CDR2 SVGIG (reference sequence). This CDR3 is CAWSSHSNQPQHF. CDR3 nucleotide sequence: TGTGCCTGGTCCAGTCATAGCAATCAGCCCCAGCATTTT. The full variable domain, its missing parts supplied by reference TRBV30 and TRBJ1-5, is SQTIHQWPATLVQPVGSPLSLECTVEGTSNPNLYWYRQAAGRGLQLLFYSVGIGQISSEVPQNLSASRPQDRQFILSSKKLLLSDSGFYLCAWSSHSNQPQHFGDGTRLSIL.

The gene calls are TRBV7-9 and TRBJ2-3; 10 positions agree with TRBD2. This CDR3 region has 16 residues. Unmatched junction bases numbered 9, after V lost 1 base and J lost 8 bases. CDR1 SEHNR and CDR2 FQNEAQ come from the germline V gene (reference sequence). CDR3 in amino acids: CASSLDLWLAGVTQYF. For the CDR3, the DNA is TGTGCCAGCAGCTTAGATTTGTGGCTAGCGGGAGTTACGCAGTATTTT. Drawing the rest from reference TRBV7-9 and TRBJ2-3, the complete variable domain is DTGVSQNPRHKITKRGQNVTFRCDPISEHNRLYWYRQTLGQGPEFLTYFQNEAQLEKSRLLSDRFSAERPKGSFSTLEIQRTEQGDSAMYLCASSLDLWLAGVTQYFGPGTRLTVL.

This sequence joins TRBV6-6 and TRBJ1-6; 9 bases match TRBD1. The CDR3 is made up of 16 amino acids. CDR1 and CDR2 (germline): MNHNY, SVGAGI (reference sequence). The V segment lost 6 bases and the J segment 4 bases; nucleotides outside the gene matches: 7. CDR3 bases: TGTGCCAGCAGGCAAGCCGGGACAGGGTATAATTCACCCCTCCACTTT. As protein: CASRQAGTGYNSPLHF.

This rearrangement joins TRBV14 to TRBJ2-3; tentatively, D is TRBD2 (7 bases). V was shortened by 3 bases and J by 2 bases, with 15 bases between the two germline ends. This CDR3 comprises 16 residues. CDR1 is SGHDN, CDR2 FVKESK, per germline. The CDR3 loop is CASSHDRGGNTDTQYF. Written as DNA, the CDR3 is TGTGCCAGCAGCCATGATAGGGGGGGGAACACAGATACGCAGTATTTT.

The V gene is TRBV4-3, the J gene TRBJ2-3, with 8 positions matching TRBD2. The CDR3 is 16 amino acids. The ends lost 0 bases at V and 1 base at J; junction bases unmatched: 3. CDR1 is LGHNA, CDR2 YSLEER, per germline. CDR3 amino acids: CASSQDETSGTDTQYF. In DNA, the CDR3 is TGCGCCAGCAGCCAAGATGAGACTAGCGGCACAGATACGCAGTATTTT.

This CDR3 is CASSEGLSGANVLTF. In DNA form, the CDR3 reads TGTGCCAGCAGCGAGGGACTCTCTGGGGCCAACGTCCTGACTTTC. The chain recombines TRBV7-2 with TRBJ2-6, with D possibly matching TRBD2 (6 bases). Germline-derived CDR1 and CDR2 are SGHTA and FQGNSA. The CDR3 extends over 15 amino acids. The germline V and J ends were trimmed by 5 bases and 0 bases, with 8 bases remaining between them.

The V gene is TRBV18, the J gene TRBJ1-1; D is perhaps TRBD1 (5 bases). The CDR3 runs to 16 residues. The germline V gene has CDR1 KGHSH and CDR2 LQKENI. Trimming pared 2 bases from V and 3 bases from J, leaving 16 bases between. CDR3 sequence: CASSPVEGIRDTEAFF. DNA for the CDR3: TGTGCCAGCTCACCAGTGGAGGGGATTCGGGACACTGAAGCTTTCTTT. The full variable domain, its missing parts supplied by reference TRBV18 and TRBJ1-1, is NAGVMQNPRHLVRRRGQEARLRCSPMKGHSHVYWYRQLPEEGLKFMVYLQKENIIDESGMPKERFSAEFPKEGPSILRIQQVVRGDSAAYFCASSPVEGIRDTEAFFGQGTRLTVV.

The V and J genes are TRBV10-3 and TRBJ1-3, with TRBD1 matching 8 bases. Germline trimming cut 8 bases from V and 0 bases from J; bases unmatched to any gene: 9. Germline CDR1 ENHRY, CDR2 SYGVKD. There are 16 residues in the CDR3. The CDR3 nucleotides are TGTGCCATCGGAGGGACAGGCGTTAGCTCTGGAAACACCATATATTTT. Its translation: CAIGGTGVSSGNTIYF.

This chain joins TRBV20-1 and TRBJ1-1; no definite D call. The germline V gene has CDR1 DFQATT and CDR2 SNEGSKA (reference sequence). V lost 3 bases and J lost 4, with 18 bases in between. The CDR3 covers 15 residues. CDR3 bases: TGCAGTGCTAGTACTGAGTTCCTAAGGAGCACTGAAGCTTTCTTT. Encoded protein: CSASTEFLRSTEAFF.

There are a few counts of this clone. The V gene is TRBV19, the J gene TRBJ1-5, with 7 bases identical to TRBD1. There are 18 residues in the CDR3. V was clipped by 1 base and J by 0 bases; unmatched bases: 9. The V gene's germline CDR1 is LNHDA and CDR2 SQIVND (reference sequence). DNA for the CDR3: TGTGCCAGTAGTATAGCAAGGGGACAGCCGCATAGCAATCAGCCCCAGCATTTT. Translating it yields CASSIARGQPHSNQPQHF. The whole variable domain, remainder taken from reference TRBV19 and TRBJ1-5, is DGGITQSPKYLFRKEGQNVTLSCEQNLNHDAMYWYRQDPGQGLRLIYYSQIVNDFQKGDIAEGYSVSREKKESFPLTVTSAQKNPTAFYLCASSIARGQPHSNQPQHFGDGTRLSIL.

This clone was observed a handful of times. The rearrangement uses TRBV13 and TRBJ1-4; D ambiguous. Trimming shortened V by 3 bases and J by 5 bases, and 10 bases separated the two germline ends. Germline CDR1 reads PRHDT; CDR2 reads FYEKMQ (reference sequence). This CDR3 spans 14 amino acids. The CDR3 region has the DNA TGTGCCAGCAGCTTGTACAGACCAAATGAAAAACTGTTTTTT. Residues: CASSLYRPNEKLFF.

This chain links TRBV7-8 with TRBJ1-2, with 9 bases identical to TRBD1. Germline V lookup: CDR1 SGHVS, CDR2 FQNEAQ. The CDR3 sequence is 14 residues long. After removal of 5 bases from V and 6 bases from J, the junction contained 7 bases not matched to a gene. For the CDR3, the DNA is TGTGCCAGCAGCCGGGACAGGGTTTCGGATGGCTACACCTTC. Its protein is CASSRDRVSDGYTF.

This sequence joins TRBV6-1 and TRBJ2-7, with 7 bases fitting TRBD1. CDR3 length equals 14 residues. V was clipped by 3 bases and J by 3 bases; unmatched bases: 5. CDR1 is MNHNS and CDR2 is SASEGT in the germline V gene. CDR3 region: CASSEDRSVYEQYF. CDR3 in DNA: TGTGCCAGCAGTGAGGACAGGTCAGTCTACGAGCAGTACTTC.

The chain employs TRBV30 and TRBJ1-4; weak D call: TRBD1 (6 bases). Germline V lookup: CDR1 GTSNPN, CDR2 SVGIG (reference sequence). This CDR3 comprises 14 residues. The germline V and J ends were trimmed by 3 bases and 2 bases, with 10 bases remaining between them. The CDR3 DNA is TGTGCCTGGAGCGAAACAGGGACTAATGAAAAACTGTTTTTT. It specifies CAWSETGTNEKLFF.